This T cell receptor (beta chain) was recovered during a study of blood T cell repertoires in COVID-19. Original methodology: Reference gene primer amplification in the assay estimated nucleated cell counts. The repertoire was sequenced with immunoSEQ multiplex PCR; TCRdb's copy has only in-frame clones and lacks some. Clone size and the V and J calls come from that table; the DNA yielded D and trimming. Here the sample spans about 150,000 clones, roughly 80% being singletons. From germline, CDR1 is GTSNPN and CDR2 SVGIG (reference sequence). The CDR3 sequence is 14 residues long. Trimming cost V 3 bases and J 0 bases, with 6 bases left between them.

Source material: peripheral blood. The rearrangement uses TRBV30 and TRBJ1-6; D remains unclear. This receptor was taken from a woman aged 60-70 years with acute or convalescent COVID-19. Written as DNA, the CDR3 is TGTGCCTGGAGAAGCCCCTCCTATAATTCACCCCTCCACTTT. It codes for CAWRSPSYNSPLHF.